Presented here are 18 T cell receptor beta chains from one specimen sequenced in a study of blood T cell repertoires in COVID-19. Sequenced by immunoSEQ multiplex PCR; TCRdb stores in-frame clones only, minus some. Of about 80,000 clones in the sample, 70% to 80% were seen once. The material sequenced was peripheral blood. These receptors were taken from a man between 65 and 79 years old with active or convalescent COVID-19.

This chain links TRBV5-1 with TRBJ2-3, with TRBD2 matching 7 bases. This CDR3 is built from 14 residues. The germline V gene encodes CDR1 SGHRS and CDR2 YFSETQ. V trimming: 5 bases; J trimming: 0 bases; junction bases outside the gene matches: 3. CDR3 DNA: TGCGCCAGCAGTCGGCGGGGGAGCACAGATACGCAGTATTTT. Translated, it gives CASSRRGSTDTQYF.

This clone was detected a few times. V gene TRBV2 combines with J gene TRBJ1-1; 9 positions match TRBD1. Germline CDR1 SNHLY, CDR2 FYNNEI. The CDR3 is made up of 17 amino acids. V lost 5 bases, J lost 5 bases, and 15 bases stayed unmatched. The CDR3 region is CASSIDRDRDGGTEAFF. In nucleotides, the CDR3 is TGTGCCAGCAGTATCGACCGGGACAGGGACGGGGGGACTGAAGCTTTCTTT.

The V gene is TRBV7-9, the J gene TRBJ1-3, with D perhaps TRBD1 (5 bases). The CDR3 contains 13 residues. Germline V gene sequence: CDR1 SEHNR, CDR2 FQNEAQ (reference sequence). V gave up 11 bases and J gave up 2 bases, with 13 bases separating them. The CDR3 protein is CAADRGAGNTIYF. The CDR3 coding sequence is TGTGCCGCGGACCGGGGGGCTGGAAACACCATATATTTT.

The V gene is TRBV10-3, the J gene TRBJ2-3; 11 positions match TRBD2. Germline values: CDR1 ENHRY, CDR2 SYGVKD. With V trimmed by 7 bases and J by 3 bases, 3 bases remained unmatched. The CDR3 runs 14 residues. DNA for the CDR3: TGTGCCATCAAGACTAGCGGGGAGACAGATACGCAGTATTTT. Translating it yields CAIKTSGETDTQYF.

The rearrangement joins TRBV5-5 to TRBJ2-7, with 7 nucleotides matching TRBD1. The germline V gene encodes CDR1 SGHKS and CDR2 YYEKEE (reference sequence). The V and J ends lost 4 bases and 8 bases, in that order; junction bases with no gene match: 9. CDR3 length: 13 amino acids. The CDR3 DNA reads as TGTGCCAGCAGCCAAGACAGGGAAGGGCAGCAGTACTTC. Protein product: CASSQDREGQQYF.

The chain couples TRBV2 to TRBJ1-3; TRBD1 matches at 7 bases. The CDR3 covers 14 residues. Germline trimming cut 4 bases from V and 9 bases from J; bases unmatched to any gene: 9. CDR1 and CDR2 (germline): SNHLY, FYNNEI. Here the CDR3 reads CASSVQGGRGTIYF. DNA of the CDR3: TGTGCCAGCAGTGTTCAGGGGGGAAGGGGCACCATATATTTT. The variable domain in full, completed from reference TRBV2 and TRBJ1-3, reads EPEVTQTPSHQVTQMGQEVILRCVPISNHLYFYWYRQILGQKVEFLVSFYNNEISEKSEIFDDQFSVERPDGSNFTLKIRSTKLEDSAMYFCASSVQGGRGTIYFGEGSWLTVV.

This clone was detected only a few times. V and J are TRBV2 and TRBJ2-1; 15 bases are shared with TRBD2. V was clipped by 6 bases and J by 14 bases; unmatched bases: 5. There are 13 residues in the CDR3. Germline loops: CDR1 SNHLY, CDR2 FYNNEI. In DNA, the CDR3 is TGTGCCAGCAGCGGGACTAGCGGGGGGTTAGAGTTCTTC. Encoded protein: CASSGTSGGLEFF.

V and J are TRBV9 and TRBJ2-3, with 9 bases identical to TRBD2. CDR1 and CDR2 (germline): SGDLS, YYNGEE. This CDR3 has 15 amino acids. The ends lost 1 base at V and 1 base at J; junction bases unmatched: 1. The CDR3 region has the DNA TGTGCCAGCAGCGTATTAGCGGGGGGCACAGATACGCAGTATTTT. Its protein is CASSVLAGGTDTQYF.

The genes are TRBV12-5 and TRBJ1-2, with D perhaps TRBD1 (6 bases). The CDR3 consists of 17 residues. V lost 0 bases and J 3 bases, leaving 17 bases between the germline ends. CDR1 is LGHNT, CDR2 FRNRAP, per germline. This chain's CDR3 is CASGLVTSGGPYYGYTF. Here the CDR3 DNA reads TGTGCTAGTGGTTTGGTAACTTCCGGGGGGCCGTACTATGGCTACACCTTC.

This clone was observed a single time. CDR3 in DNA: TGTGCCAGCAGCTTGGACAGGGAAGAGACCCAGTACTTC. Translated: CASSLDREETQYF. The chain is built from TRBV7-3 and TRBJ2-5; the match to TRBD1 covers 8 bases. The germline CDR1 and CDR2 sequences are SGHTA and FQGTGA. With 3 bases clipped from V and 3 bases from J, the junction kept 0 bases outside the gene matches. The length of the CDR3 is 13 residues.

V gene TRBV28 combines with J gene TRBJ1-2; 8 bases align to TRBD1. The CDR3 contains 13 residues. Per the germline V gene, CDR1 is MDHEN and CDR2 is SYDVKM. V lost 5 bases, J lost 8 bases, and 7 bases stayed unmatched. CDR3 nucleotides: TGTGCCAGCAGTCCGACAGGGGCCTGGGGCTACACCTTC. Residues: CASSPTGAWGYTF.

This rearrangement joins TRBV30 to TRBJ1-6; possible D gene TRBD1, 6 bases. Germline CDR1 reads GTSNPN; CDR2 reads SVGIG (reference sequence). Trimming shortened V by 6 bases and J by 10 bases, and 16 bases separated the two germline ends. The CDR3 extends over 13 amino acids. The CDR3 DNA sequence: TGTGCCTGTCGGACAGAGTATGGATCACCCCTCCACTTT. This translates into CACRTEYGSPLHF.

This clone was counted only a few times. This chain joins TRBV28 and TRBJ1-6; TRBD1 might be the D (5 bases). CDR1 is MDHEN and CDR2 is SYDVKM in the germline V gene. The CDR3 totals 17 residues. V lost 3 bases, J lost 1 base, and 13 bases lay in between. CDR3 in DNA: TGTGCCAGCAGTTTTGAAGGGGCAGGATCCTATAATTCACCCCTCCACTTT. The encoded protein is CASSFEGAGSYNSPLHF. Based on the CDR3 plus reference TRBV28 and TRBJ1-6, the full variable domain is DVKVTQSSRYLVKRTGEKVFLECVQDMDHENMFWYRQDPGLGLRLIYFSYDVKMKEKGDIPEGYSVSREKKERFSLILESASTNQTSMYLCASSFEGAGSYNSPLHFGNGTRLTVT.

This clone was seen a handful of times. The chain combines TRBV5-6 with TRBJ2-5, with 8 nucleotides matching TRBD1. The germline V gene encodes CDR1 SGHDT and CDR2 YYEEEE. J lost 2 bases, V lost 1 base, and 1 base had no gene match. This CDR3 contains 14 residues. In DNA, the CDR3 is TGTGCCAGCAGCTTGTGGACAGGGCAAGAGACCCAGTACTTC. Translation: CASSLWTGQETQYF. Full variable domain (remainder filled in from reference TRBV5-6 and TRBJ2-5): DAGVTQSPTHLIKTRGQQVTLRCSPKSGHDTVSWYQQALGQGPQFIFQYYEEEERQRGNFPDRFSGHQFPNYSSELNVNALLLGDSALYLCASSLWTGQETQYFGPGTRLLVL.

This CDR3 is CASSIASDAGELFF. CDR3 nucleotide sequence: TGTGCCAGTAGTATAGCAAGCGACGCCGGGGAGCTGTTTTTT. The V and J genes are TRBV19 and TRBJ2-2; D call uncertain. Germline assignment: CDR1 LNHDA and CDR2 SQIVND (reference sequence). V was clipped by 1 base and J by 6 bases, with 9 bases between them. The CDR3 is 14 residues long.

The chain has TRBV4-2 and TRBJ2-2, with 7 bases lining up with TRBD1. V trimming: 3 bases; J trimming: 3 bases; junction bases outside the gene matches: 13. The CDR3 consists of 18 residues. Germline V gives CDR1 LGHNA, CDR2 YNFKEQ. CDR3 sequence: CASSQGQILGADTGELFF. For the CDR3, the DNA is TGTGCCAGCAGCCAGGGACAGATTCTAGGGGCGGACACCGGGGAGCTGTTTTTT.

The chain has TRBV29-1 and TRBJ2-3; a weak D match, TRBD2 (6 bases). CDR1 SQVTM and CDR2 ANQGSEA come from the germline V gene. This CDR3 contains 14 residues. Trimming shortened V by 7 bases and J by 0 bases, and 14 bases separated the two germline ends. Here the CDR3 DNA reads TGCAGCGAGGCCACGGGGACTAGCACAGATACGCAGTATTTT. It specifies CSEATGTSTDTQYF.

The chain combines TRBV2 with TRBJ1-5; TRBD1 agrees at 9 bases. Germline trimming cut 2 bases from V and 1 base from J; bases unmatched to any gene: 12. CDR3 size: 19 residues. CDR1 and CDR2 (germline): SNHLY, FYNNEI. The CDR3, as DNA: TGTGCCAGCAGTGAACCCGGGACAGGGCTTCGAACCAGCAATCAGCCCCAGCATTTT. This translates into CASSEPGTGLRTSNQPQHF.